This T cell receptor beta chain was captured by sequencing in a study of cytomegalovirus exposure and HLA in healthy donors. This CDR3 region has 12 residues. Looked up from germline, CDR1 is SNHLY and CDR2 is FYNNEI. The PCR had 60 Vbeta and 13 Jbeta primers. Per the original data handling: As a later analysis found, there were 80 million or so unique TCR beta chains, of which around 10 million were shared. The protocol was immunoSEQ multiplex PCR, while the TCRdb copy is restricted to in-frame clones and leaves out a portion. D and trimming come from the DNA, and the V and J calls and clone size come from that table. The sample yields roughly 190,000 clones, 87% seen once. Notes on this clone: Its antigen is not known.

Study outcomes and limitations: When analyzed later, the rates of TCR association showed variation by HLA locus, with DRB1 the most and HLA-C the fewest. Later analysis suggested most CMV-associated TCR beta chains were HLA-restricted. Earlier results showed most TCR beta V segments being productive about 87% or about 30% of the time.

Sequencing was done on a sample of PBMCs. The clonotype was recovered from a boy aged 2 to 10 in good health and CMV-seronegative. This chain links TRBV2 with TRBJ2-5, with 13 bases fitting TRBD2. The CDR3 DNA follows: TGTGGGACTAGCGGGGGAGGAGAGACCCAGTACTTC. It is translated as CGTSGGGETQYF.